Presented here are 11 T cell receptor beta chains from one specimen sequenced in a study of blood T cell repertoires in COVID-19. Measured with immunoSEQ multiplex PCR; TCRdb has only the in-frame clones, and not every one. The sample includes around 340,000 clones, 83% of them seen just once. Sequencing was done on a sample of peripheral blood. All receptors derive from a man younger than 45 with active or convalescent COVID-19.

This sequence joins TRBV3-1 (or the pseudogene TRBV3-2) and TRBJ2-1; 8 nucleotides agree with TRBD2. V trimming: 1 base; J trimming: 1 base; junction bases outside the gene matches: 6. The CDR3 is made up of 17 amino acids. Per the germline V gene, CDR1 is LGHDT and CDR2 is YNNKEL (reference sequence). DNA for the CDR3: TGTGCCAGCAGCCAAGGGCATAGCGGGAAATCCTACAATGAGCAGTTCTTC. It specifies CASSQGHSGKSYNEQFF.

The genes are TRBV19 and TRBJ1-1; 11 bases agree with TRBD1. The trim removed 2 bases at V and 6 bases at J, leaving 2 bases unmatched. Germline CDR1 is LNHDA and CDR2 is SQIVND (reference sequence). The CDR3 extends over 14 amino acids. The CDR3 sequence is CASSIWGQGAEAFF. DNA of the CDR3: TGTGCCAGTAGTATATGGGGACAGGGGGCTGAAGCTTTCTTT.

The chain has TRBV27 and TRBJ1-1; the D is unclear. There are 14 residues in the CDR3. Trimming removed 6 bases from V and 5 bases from J, with 16 bases in between. Germline V lookup: CDR1 MNHEY, CDR2 SMNVEV (reference sequence). The CDR3 DNA follows: TGTGCCAGCAGCCCCTTGCCCAGAGGGACTGAAGCTTTCTTT. Translated: CASSPLPRGTEAFF.

J is TRBJ1-1 and V is TRBV18, with no clear D. V was shortened by 3 bases and J by 1 base, with 12 bases between the two germline ends. CDR3 length: 15 residues. CDR1 KGHSH and CDR2 LQKENI come from the germline V gene. The CDR3: CASSPQRSRNTEAFF. The CDR3 DNA is TGTGCCAGCTCACCGCAACGATCCAGGAACACTGAAGCTTTCTTT.

This clone was observed a single time. The genes are TRBV6-2 or TRBV6-3 and TRBJ1-4; no firm D call. CDR1 is MNHEY and CDR2 is SVGEGT in the germline V gene. Trimming took 2 bases from V and 8 from J, leaving 15 bases between them. The CDR3 extends over 15 amino acids. The CDR3 loop is CASSYPDFNGEKLFF. Here the CDR3 DNA reads TGTGCCAGCAGTTACCCGGACTTCAACGGCGAAAAACTGTTTTTT.

The CDR3 here is CASSVTPTGGLNYGYTF. The DNA of the CDR3 is TGTGCCAGCAGCGTTACTCCCACAGGGGGGCTTAACTATGGCTACACCTTC. The V gene is TRBV9, the J gene TRBJ1-2, with TRBD1 identical over 8 bases. V was clipped by 2 bases and J by 1 base; unmatched bases: 10. CDR1 and CDR2 (germline): SGDLS, YYNGEE. This CDR3 is built from 17 residues.

This rearrangement joins TRBV7-3 to TRBJ2-7, with 8 bases that match TRBD1. The CDR3 totals 15 residues. Trimming took 2 bases from V and 5 from J; bases not matched to a gene: 8. The germline V gene has CDR1 SGHTA and CDR2 FQGTGA. This CDR3 is CASSLVATGVHEQYF. CDR3 nucleotides: TGTGCCAGCAGCTTAGTTGCGACAGGGGTCCACGAGCAGTACTTC.

The chain recombines TRBV4-3 with TRBJ2-2; weak D call: TRBD2 (7 bases). CDR3 size: 16 residues. In germline, CDR1 is LGHNA, CDR2 YSLEER. V was trimmed by 1 base and J by 5 bases, leaving 14 bases between them. CDR3 sequence reads: CASSQGAGARTGELFF. Written as DNA, the CDR3 is TGCGCCAGCAGCCAAGGTGCGGGGGCGAGAACCGGGGAGCTGTTTTTT.

V and J are TRBV27 and TRBJ1-5; D remains unclear. Trimming removed 1 base from V and 3 bases from J, with 7 bases in between. CDR3 length: 14 residues. CDR1 and CDR2 from the germline V gene are MNHEY and SMNVEV (reference sequence). Here the CDR3 reads CASSLYGNNQPQHF. The CDR3 DNA reads as TGTGCCAGCAGTTTATACGGGAACAATCAGCCCCAGCATTTT.

The chain joins TRBV6-6 to TRBJ1-5, with D tentatively TRBD1 (5 bases). V was cut by 7 bases and J by 9 bases, with 16 bases left in between. Germline V gene lookup returns CDR1 MNHNY and CDR2 SVGAGI (reference sequence). The CDR3 covers 13 residues. CDR3 sequence: CASTRTEGRPQHF. The CDR3 nucleotides read TGTGCCAGCACTCGGACGGAGGGGAGGCCCCAGCATTTT.

The table lists this clone with a count of one. The CDR3 DNA is TGTGCCAGCTCACAACGGCCGGGACTAGCGGGAAGCTACAATGAGCAGTTCTTC. Protein product: CASSQRPGLAGSYNEQFF. The J gene is TRBJ2-1, the V gene TRBV18, with TRBD2 matching over 13 bases. Looked up from germline, CDR1 is KGHSH and CDR2 is LQKENI. Trimming cost V 4 bases and J 3 bases; bases outside gene matches: 9. This CDR3 has 18 amino acids.